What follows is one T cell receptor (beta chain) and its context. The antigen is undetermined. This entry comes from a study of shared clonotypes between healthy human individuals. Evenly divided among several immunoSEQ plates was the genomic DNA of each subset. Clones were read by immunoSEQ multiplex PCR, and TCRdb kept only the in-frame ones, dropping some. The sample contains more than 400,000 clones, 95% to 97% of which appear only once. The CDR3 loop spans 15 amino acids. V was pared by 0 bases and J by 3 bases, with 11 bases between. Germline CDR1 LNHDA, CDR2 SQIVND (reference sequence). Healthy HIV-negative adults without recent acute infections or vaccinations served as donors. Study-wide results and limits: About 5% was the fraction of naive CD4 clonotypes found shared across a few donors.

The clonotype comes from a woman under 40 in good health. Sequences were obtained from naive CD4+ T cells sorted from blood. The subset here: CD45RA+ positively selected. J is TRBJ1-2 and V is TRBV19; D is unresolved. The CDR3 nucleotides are TGTGCCAGTAGTATAGAGGCAGGACCGGACTATGGCTACACCTTC. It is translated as CASSIEAGPDYGYTF. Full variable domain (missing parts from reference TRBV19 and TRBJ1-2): DGGITQSPKYLFRKEGQNVTLSCEQNLNHDAMYWYRQDPGQGLRLIYYSQIVNDFQKGDIAEGYSVSREKKESFPLTVTSAQKNPTAFYLCASSIEAGPDYGYTFGSGTRLTVV.